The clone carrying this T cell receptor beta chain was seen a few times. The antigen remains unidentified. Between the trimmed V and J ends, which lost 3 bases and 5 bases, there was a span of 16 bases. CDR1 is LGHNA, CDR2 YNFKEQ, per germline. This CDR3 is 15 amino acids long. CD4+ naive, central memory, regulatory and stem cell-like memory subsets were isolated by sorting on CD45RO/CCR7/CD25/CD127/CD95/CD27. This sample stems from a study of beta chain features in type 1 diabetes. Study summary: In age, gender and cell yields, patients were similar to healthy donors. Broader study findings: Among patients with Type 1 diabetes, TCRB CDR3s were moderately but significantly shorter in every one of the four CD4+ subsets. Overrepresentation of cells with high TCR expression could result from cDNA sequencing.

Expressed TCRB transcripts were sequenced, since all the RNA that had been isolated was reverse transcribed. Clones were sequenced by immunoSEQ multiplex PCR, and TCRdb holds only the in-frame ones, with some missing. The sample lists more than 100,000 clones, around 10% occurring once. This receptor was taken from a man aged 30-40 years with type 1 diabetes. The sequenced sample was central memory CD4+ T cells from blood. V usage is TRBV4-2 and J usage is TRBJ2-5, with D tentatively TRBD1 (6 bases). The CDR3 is CASSHRGEGEETQYF. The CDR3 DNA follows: TGTGCCAGCAGCCACCGCGGAGAGGGGGAGGAGACCCAGTACTTC.